This passage covers 3 T cell receptor beta chains from one sample sequenced in a study of shared clonotypes between healthy human individuals. Clones were read by immunoSEQ multiplex PCR, and TCRdb kept only the in-frame ones, dropping some. The profile covers some 2.4 million clones, with under 95% appearing a single time and 0.36% taken by the ten largest. Sequencing was done on a sample of naive CD4+ T cells from PBMCs. Subset indicated: CD45RA+ positively selected. The receptor set was obtained from a man in his late teens or twenties in good health. Some clones in this sample may be carry-over from other donors' samples.

This chain links TRBV7-8 with TRBJ2-3, with 9 bases matching TRBD2. Unmatched junction bases numbered 15, after V lost 5 bases and J lost 3 bases. The CDR3 loop spans 18 amino acids. CDR1 is SGHVS, CDR2 FQNEAQ, per germline. The CDR3 DNA reads TGTGCCAGCAGCCCTACGGTCTTAGCGCGGGGGGGGACAGATACGCAGTATTTT. Amino acids: CASSPTVLARGGTDTQYF.

The chain employs TRBV4-2 and TRBJ2-3; no clear D. V shed 1 base and J shed 3 bases, with 11 bases lying between them. Germline V gives CDR1 LGHNA, CDR2 YNFKEQ. This CDR3 is 15 amino acids long. The CDR3 region is CASSQGHGVTDTQYF. As DNA, the CDR3 is TGTGCCAGCAGCCAAGGGCATGGGGTAACAGATACGCAGTATTTT.

J is TRBJ2-7 and V is TRBV11-2, with 7 positions matching TRBD2. There are 14 residues in the CDR3. Per the germline V gene, CDR1 is SGHAT and CDR2 is FQNNGV. The junction had 3 bases not matched to a gene; V was cut back by 1 base and J by 3 bases. CDR3 nucleotide sequence: TGTGCCAGCAGCTTAGGACTAGCCAGCTACGAGCAGTACTTC. Translating gives CASSLGLASYEQYF.